The rows below give T cell receptor beta chains drawn from one sample of a study of T cells in Graves' hyperthyroidism and ophthalmopathy. TCRdb reanalysed the multiplex PCR reads using MiXCR and keeps one entry per CDR3 protein. The table lists 800,000 or so distinct CDR3 sequences, 35% to 45% of them singletons. Sequencing was performed on blood. The receptors derive from a man aged 18-30 years with Graves' hyperthyroidism. Both conserved end residues are part of each CDR3. D genes are given only for firm matches. Size tells how often a clone was seen (once, few, many) or the class of an expanded clone, and some rows leave it out.

>TRBV5-1|TRBD1|.|TRBJ2-2
CASSKTSGTENTGELFF
TGCGCCAGCAGCAAAACCTCCGGGACAGAGAACACCGGGGAGCTGTTTTTT
>TRBV15|.|many|TRBJ1-4
CATSRDRQGGEKLFF
TGTGCCACCAGCAGAGATCGCCAGGGAGGAGAAAAACTGTTTTTT
>TRBV10-1|TRBD2|many|TRBJ2-7
CASSDPGTSYEQYF
TGCGCCAGCAGTGATCCCGGGACTAGCTACGAGCAGTACTTC
>TRBV29-1|TRBD1|.|TRBJ1-2
CSGGQVYGYTF
TGCAGCGGGGGACAGGTCTATGGCTACACCTTC
>TRBV29-1|.|many|TRBJ2-5
CSVDRDNQETQYF
TGCAGCGTTGACCGGGACAATCAAGAGACCCAGTACTTC
>TRBV7-7|.|.|TRBJ2-2
CASSLSPRGAGELFF
TGTGCTAGCAGCTTATCCCCTAGGGGGGCTGGGGAGCTGTTTTTT
>TRBV5-5|TRBD1|many|TRBJ1-4
CASTRTGDDEKLFF
TGTGCCAGCACCCGGACAGGGGATGATGAAAAACTGTTTTTT
>TRBV29-1|TRBD1|many|TRBJ1-4
CSVPDREKLFF
TGCAGCGTTCCGGACAGGGAAAAACTGTTTTTT
>TRBV24-1|.|.|TRBJ2-3
CATSDPGGAGGDTQYF
TGTGCCACCAGTGATCCAGGGGGGGCCGGTGGAGATACGCAGTATTTT
>TRBV7-2|.|.|TRBJ1-1
CASSYQGTEALF
TGTGCCAGCAGTTATCAGGGAACTGAAGCTCTCTTT
>TRBV20-1|.|.|TRBJ2-2
CSATTSNTGELFF
TGCAGTGCTACGACATCGAACACCGGGGAGCTGTTTTTT
>TRBV19|.|many|TRBJ2-2
CASSITGELFF
TGTGCCAGCAGCATAACCGGGGAGCTGTTTTTT
>TRBV5-5|.|.|TRBJ1-4
CASEGAGDEKLFF
TGTGCCAGCGAAGGGGCAGGGGACGAAAAACTGTTTTTT
>TRBV19|.|.|TRBJ1-4
CASSYSAVNEKLFF
TGTGCCAGCAGTTACTCGGCAGTAAATGAAAAACTGTTTTTT
>TRBV10-3|TRBD2|.|TRBJ2-7
CASSLWASGSYEQYF
TGTGCCAGCAGTTTATGGGCTAGCGGGAGTTACGAGCAGTACTTC
>TRBV7-2|TRBD2|.|TRBJ2-5
CASSSGWTSYTGETQYF
TGTGCCAGCAGTTCAGGGTGGACTAGCTATACGGGGGAGACCCAGTACTTC
>TRBV10-3|.|.|TRBJ1-6
CAISESEFSPLHF
TGTGCCATCAGTGAGTCGGAGTTTTCACCCCTCCACTTT
>TRBV10-3|TRBD1|.|TRBJ1-5
CATGTGGWEPQHF
TGTGCCACCGGGACAGGGGGCTGGGAGCCCCAGCATTTT
>TRBV7-2|.|.|TRBJ2-2
CASSSQGRSNTGELFF
TGTGCCAGCAGCTCTCAGGGGAGGTCGAACACCGGGGAGCTGTTTTTT
>TRBV5-1|.|many|TRBJ1-1
CASSLARRHEAFF
TGCGCCAGCAGCTTGGCCAGACGACATGAAGCTTTCTTT
>TRBV4-1|.|.|TRBJ1-5
CASSQIGWGANQPQHF
TGCGCCAGCAGCCAAATTGGGTGGGGGGCGAATCAGCCCCAGCATTTT
>TRBV12-3/TRBV12-4|.|.|TRBJ2-6
CASSHANVLTF
TGTGCCAGCAGTCATGCGAACGTCCTGACTTTC
>TRBV19|.|few|TRBJ1-4
CASSMEGSNEKLFF
TGTGCCAGTAGTATGGAAGGGTCCAATGAAAAACTGTTTTTT
>TRBV29-1|.|many|TRBJ1-1
CGFWARNTEAFF
TGTGGCTTTTGGGCCCGGAACACTGAAGCTTTCTTT
>TRBV29-1|TRBD1|many|TRBJ1-2
CSVEDRRQGYGYTF
TGCAGCGTTGAAGATCGACGACAGGGCTATGGCTACACCTTC
>TRBV20-1|TRBD1|.|TRBJ2-5
CSMGQGATKTQYF
TGCAGTATGGGACAGGGGGCGACGAAGACCCAGTACTTC
>TRBV29-1|.|many|TRBJ2-7
CSVELGSSYEQYF
TGCAGCGTTGAACTGGGGAGTTCCTACGAGCAGTACTTC
>TRBV7-2|TRBD1|.|TRBJ2-7
CSSSLDRGEQYF
TGTTCCAGCAGCTTAGACAGGGGCGAGCAGTACTTC
>TRBV13|.|many|TRBJ1-6
CASSFGQTGNSPLHF
TGTGCCAGCAGCTTTGGACAGACCGGTAATTCACCCCTCCACTTT
>TRBV20-1|.|many|TRBJ1-1
CSAWDTTSNTEAFF
TGCAGTGCTTGGGACACGACTTCGAACACTGAAGCTTTCTTT
>TRBV10-3|.|.|TRBJ1-6
CAIRTKGGSPLHF
TGTGCCATCAGGACAAAGGGTGGGTCACCCCTCCACTTT
>TRBV7-9|.|many|TRBJ1-2
CASSLGNLRGYTF
TGTGCCAGCAGCCTCGGGAACCTAAGGGGCTACACCTTC
>TRBV7-6|.|.|TRBJ2-2
CASSPDPFVGELFF
TGTGCCAGCAGCCCAGACCCTTTCGTCGGGGAGCTGTTTTTT
>TRBV20-1|.|many|TRBJ2-7
CSAMALSGLYEQYF
TGCAGTGCTATGGCCCTGAGCGGGCTATACGAGCAGTACTTC
>TRBV7-2|.|few|TRBJ1-2
CASSSPNDPYGYTF
TGTGCCAGCAGCTCACCCAACGACCCCTATGGCTACACCTTC
>TRBV2|TRBD1|few|TRBJ2-7
CASCFEGQGLGEQYF
TGTGCCAGCTGCTTTGAGGGACAGGGGTTGGGCGAGCAGTACTTC